One TCR beta chain is described in this entry. Its target is unknown. The CDR3 spans 12 residues. The V end was cut by 4 bases, the J end by 3 bases, with 6 bases between. The data belong to a study of blood T cells in healthy people across ages. Whole-study findings and limits: Higher diversity, along with more naive CD4+ cells, distinguished long-lived donors from aged donors. Age advanced and TCR beta diversity per million T cells fell, roughly linearly.

Healthy Caucasian individuals from Russia aged 6 to 90 were enrolled as donors. Each individual donor underwent a draw of approximately 10 milliliters of peripheral blood. Together with a sample-barcoded 5' primer, a J-beta primer mix was included in a second PCR lasting about 7 to 12 cycles. Using its own MiXCR run on the 5' RACE reads, TCRdb lists one record per CDR3 protein. The sample consists of roughly 640,000 distinct CDR3 sequences, about 28% of them appearing once. This sequence was found in an elderly woman in good health. Source material: blood. The chain couples TRBV12-3 or TRBV12-4 to TRBJ1-1; no reliable D call. CDR3 bases: TGTGCCAGCAGTTATGGGTACACTGAAGCTTTCTTT. Its protein product is CASSYGYTEAFF.